This T cell receptor beta chain is from a study of blood T cell repertoires in COVID-19. Study-level information: Acute and convalescent COVID-19 samples came from the United States, Italy and Spain. T cells, B-cell-depleted T cells, or PBMCs provided the cDNA or gDNA that served as material.

In the source study's methods: Estimation of nucleated cell counts relied on the amplification of reference gene primers. Sequencing used immunoSEQ multiplex PCR; TCRdb keeps in-frame clones, though not all of them. V, J and clone size derive from that table, while D and trimming were established from the DNA sequence. The data contain approximately 220,000 clones, around 92% of them singletons. Assignment of participants to cohorts was predicated upon participant-reported clinical history. This CDR3 has 12 amino acids. Germline-derived CDR1 and CDR2 are LGHDT and YNNKEL (reference sequence). V shed 0 bases and J shed 7 bases, with 6 bases lying between them.

This sequence originates from a woman between 25 and 40 years old with acute COVID-19. Sequencing was done on a sample of PBMCs or T cells enriched from blood (not recorded which). The chain is built from TRBV3-1 (or the pseudogene TRBV3-2) and TRBJ1-2; no firm D call. CDR3 coding DNA: TGTGCCAGCAGCCAAGATCCCGTTGGCTACACCTTC. Translation: CASSQDPVGYTF.